This entry describes one TCR beta chain. No antigen is known for it. CDR1 is MDHEN and CDR2 is SYDVKM in the germline V gene. J was trimmed by 2 bases and V by 2 bases; bases with no gene match: 5. The CDR3 is 15 residues long. The data were obtained in a study of beta chain features in type 1 diabetes. Study conclusions and caveats: TCRB CDR3 length was moderately but significantly reduced in all four CD4+ subsets of Type 1 diabetes patients. In the patient group, naive, central memory and Treg TCRB repertoires seemed more alike than in the healthy donor group. Fewer junction insertions and more nucleotide deletions appeared in type 1 diabetes patients.

Of the isolated RNA, all was reverse transcribed, and so the sequenced material was expressed TCRB transcripts. Here immunoSEQ multiplex PCR was the method, and the copy in TCRdb shows in-frame clones only, minus some. Of about 700,000 clones listed, under 15% are singletons. This receptor was taken from a young man with type 1 diabetes. The sample was naive CD4+ T cells from blood. The chain recombines TRBV28 with TRBJ1-2; 7 bases fit TRBD1. DNA for the CDR3: TGTGCCAGCAGTTTACCCGACAGGGTAAACTATGGCTACACCTTC. It translates to CASSLPDRVNYGYTF.